Below are 12 T cell receptor beta chains sequenced from a single sample in a study of T-cell reconstitution after alpha-beta-depleted transplantation in children. Unique molecular identifiers were used in preparing the TCRbeta library. Using its own MiXCR run on the PCR reads, TCRdb lists one record per CDR3 protein. The sample carries roughly 100,000 distinct CDR3 sequences, about 8% recorded once. Source: PBMCs from the stem cell graft donor, taken from the stem cell graft. The receptors here all came from a human donor who donated a stem cell graft to a child with congenital amegakaryocytic thrombocytopenia.

This clonotype was counted at least ten times. V gene TRBV7-7 combines with J gene TRBJ2-5; D call uncertain. Trimming cost V 5 bases and J 1 base, with 11 bases left between them. CDR3 length: 14 residues. CDR1 and CDR2 from the germline V gene are SSHAT and FNYEAQ (reference sequence). In nucleotides, the CDR3 is TGTGCCAGCAGCCAGACTGGTACCCAAGAGACCCAGTACTTC. Its protein is CASSQTGTQETQYF.

V gene TRBV20-1 combines with J gene TRBJ2-2, with 7 bases identical to TRBD2. Germline trimming cut 0 bases from V and 7 bases from J; bases unmatched to any gene: 8. Germline CDR1 and CDR2: DFQATT and SNEGSKA (reference sequence). The CDR3 is made up of 15 amino acids. CDR3 DNA: TGCAGTGCTAGAGAGGGGGGAGGGAAGATCGGGGAGCTGTTTTTT. The encoded protein is CSAREGGGKIGELFF.

This clonotype showed up many times. This chain connects TRBV9 to TRBJ1-4, with unresolved D. Deletions cut 5 bases from V and 8 bases from J, with 22 bases between. This CDR3 comprises 16 residues. Looked up from germline, CDR1 is SGDLS and CDR2 is YYNGEE. CDR3: CASSPRPDARGEKLFF. The CDR3 region has the DNA TGTGCCAGCAGTCCGAGGCCCGACGCCCGAGGGGAAAAACTGTTTTTT. Full variable domain (missing parts from reference TRBV9 and TRBJ1-4): DSGVTQTPKHLITATGQRVTLRCSPRSGDLSVYWYQQSLDQGLQFLIQYYNGEERAKGNILERFSAQQFPDLHSELNLSSLELGDSALYFCASSPRPDARGEKLFFGSGTQLSVL.

At least ten counts were recorded for this clonotype. J is TRBJ2-5 and V is TRBV20-1; no reliable D call. With 3 bases removed from V and 5 bases from J, the gap between germline ends came to 13 bases. CDR1 is DFQATT and CDR2 is SNEGSKA in the germline V gene (reference sequence). This CDR3 spans 13 amino acids. CDR3 sequence reads: CSARAPPGETQYF. The CDR3 nucleotides are TGCAGTGCTAGGGCCCCTCCCGGCGAGACCCAGTACTTC.

This clonotype was seen ten or more times. The CDR3 loop is CASSPLQSGTANYGYTF. CDR3 coding DNA: TGTGCCAGCAGCCCATTACAGTCCGGGACAGCTAACTATGGCTACACCTTC. The gene calls are TRBV3-1 and TRBJ1-2; 7 bases line up with TRBD1. CDR3 length: 17 residues. J gave up 0 bases and V 4 bases, and 11 bases lay outside the gene matches. Germline values: CDR1 LGHDT, CDR2 YNNKEL (reference sequence).

V is TRBV6-6 and J is TRBJ1-3; TRBD1 aligns across 7 bases. The V segment lost 5 bases and the J segment 4 bases; nucleotides outside the gene matches: 2. Germline loops: CDR1 MNHNY, CDR2 SVGAGI (reference sequence). The CDR3 runs 13 residues. CDR3 sequence: CASSGGQGNTIYF. The CDR3 DNA reads as TGTGCCAGCAGTGGGGGACAGGGAAACACCATATATTTT.

This clonotype was recorded many times. The chain links TRBV20-1 to TRBJ1-5, with D uncertain. Looked up from germline, CDR1 is DFQATT and CDR2 is SNEGSKA (reference sequence). The CDR3 loop spans 13 amino acids. Written as DNA, the CDR3 is TGCAGCCTATTAAGGGCAGCCAATCAGCCCCAGCATTTT. Protein product: CSLLRAANQPQHF.

This clonotype was seen at least ten times. J is TRBJ1-1 and V is TRBV20-1, with no clear D. The CDR3 extends over 15 amino acids. The germline V gene has CDR1 DFQATT and CDR2 SNEGSKA (reference sequence). V dropped 0 bases and J dropped 5 bases, with 16 bases sitting between them. In nucleotides, the CDR3 is TGCAGTGCTAGAGATCACGTCCTGTCGGTGACTGAAGCTTTCTTT. As protein: CSARDHVLSVTEAFF.

Ten or more counts support this clonotype. J is TRBJ2-1 and V is TRBV20-1; D remains unclear. Trimming took 6 bases from V and 2 from J, leaving 14 bases between them. CDR3 size: 14 residues. Germline V gene data show CDR1 as DFQATT and CDR2 as SNEGSKA (reference sequence). The CDR3 reads CSARTIDTYNEQFF. The CDR3 DNA is TGCAGTGCCCGAACTATCGACACCTACAATGAGCAGTTCTTC.

This clonotype occurred many times. The chain couples TRBV3-1 to TRBJ1-6; D remains ambiguous. The CDR3 sequence is 14 residues long. V lost 1 base and J 10 bases, leaving 11 bases between the germline ends. The V gene's germline CDR1 is LGHDT and CDR2 YNNKEL (reference sequence). The CDR3: CASSQGPRQSPLHF. The CDR3 DNA reads TGTGCCAGCAGCCAAGGGCCCAGACAATCACCCCTCCACTTT.

This chain uses TRBV21-1 with TRBJ2-5. TRBV21-1 is noted as a pseudogene. The CDR3 contains 15 residues. CDR3: CASSKESANQETQYF. CDR3 DNA sequence: TGTGCCAGCAGCAAAGAGTCGGCAAACCAAGAGACCCAGTACTTC.

Ten or more counts support this clonotype. The chain carries TRBV6-2 or TRBV6-3 and TRBJ2-7, with 7 bases fitting TRBD2. Germline CDR1 is MNHEY and CDR2 is SVGEGT. The trim removed 6 bases at V and 3 bases at J, leaving 11 bases unmatched. CDR3 size: 15 residues. CDR3 nucleotides: TGTGCCAGCAGAGCTTCCGGCGGGAGTTACTACGAGCAGTACTTC. As protein: CASRASGGSYYEQYF.